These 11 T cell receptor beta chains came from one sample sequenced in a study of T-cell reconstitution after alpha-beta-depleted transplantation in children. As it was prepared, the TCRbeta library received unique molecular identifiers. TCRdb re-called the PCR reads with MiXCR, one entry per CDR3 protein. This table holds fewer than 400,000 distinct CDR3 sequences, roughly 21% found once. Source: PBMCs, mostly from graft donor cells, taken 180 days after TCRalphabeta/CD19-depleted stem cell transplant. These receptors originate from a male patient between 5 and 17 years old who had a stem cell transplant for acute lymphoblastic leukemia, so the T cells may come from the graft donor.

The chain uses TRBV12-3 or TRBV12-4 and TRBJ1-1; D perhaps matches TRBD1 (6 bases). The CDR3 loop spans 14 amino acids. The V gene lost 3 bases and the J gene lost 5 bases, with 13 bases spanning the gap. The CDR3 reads CASSFGYRATEAFF. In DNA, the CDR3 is TGTGCCAGCAGTTTCGGTTACAGGGCGACTGAAGCTTTCTTT.

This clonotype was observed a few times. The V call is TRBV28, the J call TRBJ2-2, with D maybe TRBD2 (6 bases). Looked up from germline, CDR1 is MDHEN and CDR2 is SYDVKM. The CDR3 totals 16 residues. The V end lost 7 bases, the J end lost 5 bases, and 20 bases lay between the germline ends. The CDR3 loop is CASTTGEVWGTGELFF. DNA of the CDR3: TGTGCCAGCACTACGGGAGAAGTGTGGGGGACCGGGGAGCTGTTTTTT.

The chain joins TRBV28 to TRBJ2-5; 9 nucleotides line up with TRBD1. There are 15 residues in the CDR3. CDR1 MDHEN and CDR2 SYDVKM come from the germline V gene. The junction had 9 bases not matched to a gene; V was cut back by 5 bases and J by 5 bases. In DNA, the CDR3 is TGTGCCAGCAGTGTTTACAGGGGGCGCCTTGAGACCCAGTACTTC. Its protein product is CASSVYRGRLETQYF.

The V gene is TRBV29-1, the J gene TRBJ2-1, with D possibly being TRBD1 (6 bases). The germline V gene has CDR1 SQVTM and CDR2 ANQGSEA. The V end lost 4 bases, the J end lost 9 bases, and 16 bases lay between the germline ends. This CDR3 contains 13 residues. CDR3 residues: CSVGGQSLREQFF. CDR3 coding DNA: TGCAGCGTTGGGGGGCAATCCCTCCGTGAGCAGTTCTTC.

The CDR3 coding sequence is TGCGCCAGCAGCACCTGGACCTTGATGAACACTGAAGCTTTCTTT. It yields the protein CASSTWTLMNTEAFF. The rearrangement uses TRBV5-1 and TRBJ1-1; D is unclear. The CDR3 has 15 amino acids. CDR1 is SGHRS and CDR2 is YFSETQ in the germline V gene. V was cut by 4 bases and J by 0 bases, with 13 bases left in between.

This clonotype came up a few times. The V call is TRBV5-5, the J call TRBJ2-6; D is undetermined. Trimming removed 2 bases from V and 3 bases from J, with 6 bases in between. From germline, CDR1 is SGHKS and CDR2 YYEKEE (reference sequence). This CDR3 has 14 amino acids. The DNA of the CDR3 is TGTGCCAGCAGCTTTCAAAGTGGGGCCAACGTCCTGACTTTC. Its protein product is CASSFQSGANVLTF.

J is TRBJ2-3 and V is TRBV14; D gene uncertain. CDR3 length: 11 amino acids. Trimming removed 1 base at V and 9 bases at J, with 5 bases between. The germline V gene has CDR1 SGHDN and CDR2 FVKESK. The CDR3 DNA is TGTGCCAGCAGCCAAGGCAGGACGCAGTATTTT. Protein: CASSQGRTQYF.

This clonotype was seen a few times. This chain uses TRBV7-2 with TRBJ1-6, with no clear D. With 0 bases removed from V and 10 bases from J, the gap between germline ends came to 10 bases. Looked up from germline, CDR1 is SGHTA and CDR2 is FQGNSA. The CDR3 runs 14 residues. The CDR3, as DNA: TGTGCCAGCAGCTTAGCGCGGGCGTCCTCACCCCTCCACTTT. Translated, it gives CASSLARASSPLHF.

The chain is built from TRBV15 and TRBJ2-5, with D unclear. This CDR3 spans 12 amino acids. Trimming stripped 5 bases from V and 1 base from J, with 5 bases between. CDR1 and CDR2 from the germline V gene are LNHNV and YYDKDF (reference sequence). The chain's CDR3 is CATSGIQETQYF. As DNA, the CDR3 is TGTGCCACCAGCGGGATCCAAGAGACCCAGTACTTC.

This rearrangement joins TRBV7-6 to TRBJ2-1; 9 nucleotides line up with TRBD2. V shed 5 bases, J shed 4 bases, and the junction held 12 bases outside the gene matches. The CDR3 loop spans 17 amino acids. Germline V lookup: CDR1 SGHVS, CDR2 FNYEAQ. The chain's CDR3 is CASSPWASGTPYNEQFF. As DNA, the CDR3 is TGTGCCAGCAGCCCCTGGGCTAGCGGGACCCCTTACAATGAGCAGTTCTTC. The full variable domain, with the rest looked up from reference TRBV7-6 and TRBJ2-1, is GAGVSQSPRYKVTKRGQDVALRCDPISGHVSLYWYRQALGQGPEFLTYFNYEAQQDKSGLPNDRFSAERPEGSISTLTIQRTEQRDSAMYRCASSPWASGTPYNEQFFGPGTRLTVL.

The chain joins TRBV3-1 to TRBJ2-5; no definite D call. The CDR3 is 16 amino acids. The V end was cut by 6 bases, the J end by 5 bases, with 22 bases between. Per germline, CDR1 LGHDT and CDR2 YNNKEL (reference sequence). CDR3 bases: TGTGCCAGCAGTTTAGTGGGCATAAGAGTCCGGGAGACCCAGTACTTC. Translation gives CASSLVGIRVRETQYF.